Below, 12 T cell receptor beta chains from the same sample are listed, as sequenced in a study of blood T cell repertoires in COVID-19. This table comes from immunoSEQ multiplex PCR, and its TCRdb copy is limited to in-frame clones, with some not included. This sample has about 290,000 clones, with around four fifths found just once. Sequences were obtained from peripheral blood. All receptors come from a woman aged 45-65 years with active or convalescent COVID-19.

This rearrangement joins TRBV3-1 (or the pseudogene TRBV3-2) to TRBJ2-5, with 10 nucleotides matching TRBD2. The CDR3 consists of 18 residues. CDR1 LGHDT and CDR2 YNNKEL come from the germline V gene (reference sequence). J gave up 2 bases and V 0 bases, and 9 bases lay outside the gene matches. CDR3 amino acids: CASSQDLETSGLQETQYF. The DNA for the CDR3 is TGTGCCAGCAGCCAAGATCTGGAGACTAGCGGGCTGCAAGAGACCCAGTACTTC.

The CDR3 is CASSAQRPGDNEQFF. CDR3 in DNA: TGCGCCAGCAGCGCACAGCGGCCGGGCGACAATGAGCAGTTCTTC. The rearrangement joins TRBV5-1 to TRBJ2-1; D possibly corresponds to TRBD2 (5 bases). This CDR3 has 15 residues. V lost 4 bases, J lost 5 bases, and 16 bases lay in between. The germline CDR1 and CDR2 sequences are SGHRS and YFSETQ.

The rearrangement joins TRBV29-1 to TRBJ1-1, with D tentatively TRBD1 (5 bases). V was cut by 6 bases and J by 11 bases, with 19 bases left in between. Germline values: CDR1 SQVTM, CDR2 ANQGSEA. The CDR3 runs 12 residues. The CDR3 nucleotides are TGCAGCGTGAAAGGAACGTCGGGGGTCGCTTTCTTT. As protein: CSVKGTSGVAFF.

The chain joins TRBV29-1 to TRBJ1-2; 7 bases fit TRBD1. There are 15 residues in the CDR3. Unmatched junction bases numbered 9, after V lost 2 bases and J lost 3 bases. Germline V gene data show CDR1 as SQVTM and CDR2 as ANQGSEA. The CDR3 loop reads CSVEIQGSRDYGYTF. CDR3 nucleotide sequence: TGCAGCGTTGAAATACAGGGGTCTAGAGACTATGGCTACACCTTC.

This chain uses TRBV5-1 with TRBJ1-2, with TRBD1 matching over 7 bases. CDR3 length: 16 amino acids. The V gene end was trimmed by 0 bases and the J gene end by 4 bases; junction bases not matched to a gene: 9. Germline V lookup: CDR1 SGHRS, CDR2 YFSETQ. The DNA of the CDR3 is TGCGCCAGCAGCTTGGGACAGGGCCCCTCTAGCTATGGCTACACCTTC. Protein sequence: CASSLGQGPSSYGYTF. The variable domain in full, completed from reference TRBV5-1 and TRBJ1-2, reads KAGVTQTPRYLIKTRGQQVTLSCSPISGHRSVSWYQQTPGQGLQFLFEYFSETQRNKGNFPGRFSGRQFSNSRSEMNVSTLELGDSALYLCASSLGQGPSSYGYTFGSGTRLTVV.

The rearrangement links TRBV5-1 to TRBJ1-2; 9 positions agree with TRBD1. V lost 3 bases, J lost 10 bases, and 4 bases stayed unmatched. Germline CDR1 is SGHRS and CDR2 is YFSETQ. The CDR3 sequence is 12 residues long. The CDR3 DNA is TGCGCCAGCAGCTCGGACAGGGGCGACTACACCTTC. It specifies CASSSDRGDYTF. The whole variable domain, filled in from reference TRBV5-1 and TRBJ1-2, reads KAGVTQTPRYLIKTRGQQVTLSCSPISGHRSVSWYQQTPGQGLQFLFEYFSETQRNKGNFPGRFSGRQFSNSRSEMNVSTLELGDSALYLCASSSDRGDYTFGSGTRLTVV.

This clone was recorded only once. J is TRBJ1-2 and V is TRBV24-1; possible D gene TRBD1, 5 bases. From germline, CDR1 is KGHDR and CDR2 SFDVKD. This CDR3 has 13 amino acids. V was clipped by 7 bases and J by 6 bases, with 14 bases between them. In nucleotides, the CDR3 is TGTGCCACCAGCCCTCGCGGGGCCGATGGCTACACCTTC. Its translation: CATSPRGADGYTF.

In its sample, this clone was seen a few times. The chain couples TRBV15 to TRBJ2-1; D is possibly TRBD2 (6 bases). CDR3 size: 17 residues. Germline CDR1 LNHNV, CDR2 YYDKDF (reference sequence). The V gene lost 1 base and the J gene lost 4 bases, with 17 bases spanning the gap. The CDR3 bases are TGTGCCACCAGCAGAGGGGACTTAGGACTCAGATACAATGAGCAGTTCTTC. This codes for CATSRGDLGLRYNEQFF.

This chain connects TRBV2 to TRBJ1-1; D ambiguous. This CDR3 is built from 14 residues. CDR1 is SNHLY and CDR2 is FYNNEI in the germline V gene. V gave up 3 bases and J gave up 2 bases, with 10 bases separating them. For the CDR3, the DNA is TGTGCCAGCAGTGAGGGCGCGGGCAACACTGAAGCTTTCTTT. Translation: CASSEGAGNTEAFF.

The chain couples TRBV30 to TRBJ2-1; 8 bases agree with TRBD2. Germline loops: CDR1 GTSNPN, CDR2 SVGIG (reference sequence). The ends lost 1 base at V and 4 bases at J; junction bases unmatched: 12. The length of the CDR3 is 17 residues. CDR3 DNA sequence: TGTGCCTGGAGTGAAACGCCGGGAGGGGTAAGGTACAATGAGCAGTTCTTC. It translates to CAWSETPGGVRYNEQFF.

The chain carries TRBV28 and TRBJ2-2; TRBD1 aligns across 7 bases. Germline V gene data show CDR1 as MDHEN and CDR2 as SYDVKM. With V trimmed by 2 bases and J by 5 bases, 5 bases remained unmatched. This CDR3 is built from 15 residues. CDR3 protein: CASSLKRGLTGELFF. CDR3 nucleotides: TGTGCCAGCAGTTTAAAGAGGGGGCTGACCGGGGAGCTGTTTTTT.

This clone came up once. V usage is TRBV19 and J usage is TRBJ1-5; D uncertain. There are 12 residues in the CDR3. V lost 4 bases to trimming and J lost 4 bases, with 5 bases between them. Looked up from germline, CDR1 is LNHDA and CDR2 is SQIVND (reference sequence). DNA for the CDR3: TGTGCCAGTAGTAACAGTAATCAGCCCCAGCATTTT. Translated: CASSNSNQPQHF.